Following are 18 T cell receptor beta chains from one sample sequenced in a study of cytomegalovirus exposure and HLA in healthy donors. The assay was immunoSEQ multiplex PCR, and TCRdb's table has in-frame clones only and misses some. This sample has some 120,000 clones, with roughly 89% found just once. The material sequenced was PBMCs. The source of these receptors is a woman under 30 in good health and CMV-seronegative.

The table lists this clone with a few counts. The CDR3 DNA reads as TGCGCCAGCAGCTTGGATTTCGGCGGCACCGGGGAGCTGTTTTTT. It translates to CASSLDFGGTGELFF. This rearrangement joins TRBV5-1 to TRBJ2-2; D unclear. V lost 0 bases to trimming and J lost 4 bases, with 10 bases between them. This CDR3 has 15 residues. Germline lookup yields CDR1 SGHRS and CDR2 YFSETQ. The full variable domain, rest sourced from reference TRBV5-1 and TRBJ2-2, is KAGVTQTPRYLIKTRGQQVTLSCSPISGHRSVSWYQQTPGQGLQFLFEYFSETQRNKGNFPGRFSGRQFSNSRSEMNVSTLELGDSALYLCASSLDFGGTGELFFGEGSRLTVL.

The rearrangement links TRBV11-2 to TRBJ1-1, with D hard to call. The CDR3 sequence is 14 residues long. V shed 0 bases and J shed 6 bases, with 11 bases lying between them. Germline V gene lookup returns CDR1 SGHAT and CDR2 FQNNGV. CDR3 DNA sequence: TGTGCCAGCAGCTTAGATGGAGGTTTGGCTGAAGCTTTCTTT. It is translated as CASSLDGGLAEAFF.

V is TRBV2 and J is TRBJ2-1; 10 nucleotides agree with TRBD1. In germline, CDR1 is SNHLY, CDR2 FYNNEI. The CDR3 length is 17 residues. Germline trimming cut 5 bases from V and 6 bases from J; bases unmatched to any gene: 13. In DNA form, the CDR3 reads TGTGCCAGCAGTCGACAGCACCGGGACAGGGGAGGCAATGAGCAGTTCTTC. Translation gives CASSRQHRDRGGNEQFF. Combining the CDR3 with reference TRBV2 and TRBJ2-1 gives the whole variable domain EPEVTQTPSHQVTQMGQEVILRCVPISNHLYFYWYRQILGQKVEFLVSFYNNEISEKSEIFDDQFSVERPDGSNFTLKIRSTKLEDSAMYFCASSRQHRDRGGNEQFFGPGTRLTVL.

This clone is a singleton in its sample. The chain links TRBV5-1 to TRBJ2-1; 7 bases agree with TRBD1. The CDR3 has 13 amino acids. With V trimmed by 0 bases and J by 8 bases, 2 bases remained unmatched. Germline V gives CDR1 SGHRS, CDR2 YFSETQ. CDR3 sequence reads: CASSLVGGDEQFF. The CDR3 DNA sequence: TGCGCCAGCAGCTTGGTAGGGGGCGATGAGCAGTTCTTC.

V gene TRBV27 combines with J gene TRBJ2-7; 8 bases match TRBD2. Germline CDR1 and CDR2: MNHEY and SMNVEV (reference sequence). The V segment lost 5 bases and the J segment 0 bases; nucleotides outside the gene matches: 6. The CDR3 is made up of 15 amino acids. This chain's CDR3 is CASSAAGGYSYEQYF. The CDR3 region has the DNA TGTGCCAGCAGTGCGGCGGGGGGCTACTCCTACGAGCAGTACTTC.

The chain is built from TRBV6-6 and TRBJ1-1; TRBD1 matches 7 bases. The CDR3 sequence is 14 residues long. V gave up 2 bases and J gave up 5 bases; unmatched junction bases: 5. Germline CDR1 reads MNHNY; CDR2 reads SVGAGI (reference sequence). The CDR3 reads CASSYGTEETEAFF. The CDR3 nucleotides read TGTGCCAGCAGTTACGGGACAGAAGAGACTGAAGCTTTCTTT.

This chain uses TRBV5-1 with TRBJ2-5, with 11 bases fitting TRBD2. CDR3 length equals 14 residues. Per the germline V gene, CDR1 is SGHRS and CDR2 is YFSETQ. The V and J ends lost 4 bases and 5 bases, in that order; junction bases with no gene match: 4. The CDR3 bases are TGCGCCAGCAGCCGACTAGCGGGGTGGGAGACCCAGTACTTC. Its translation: CASSRLAGWETQYF.

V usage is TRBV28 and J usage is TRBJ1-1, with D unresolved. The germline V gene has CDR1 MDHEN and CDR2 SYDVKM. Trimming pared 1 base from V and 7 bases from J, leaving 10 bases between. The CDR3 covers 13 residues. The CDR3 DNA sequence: TGTGCCAGCAGTTTATTCTGGAGGCTTGAAGCTTTCTTT. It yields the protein CASSLFWRLEAFF.

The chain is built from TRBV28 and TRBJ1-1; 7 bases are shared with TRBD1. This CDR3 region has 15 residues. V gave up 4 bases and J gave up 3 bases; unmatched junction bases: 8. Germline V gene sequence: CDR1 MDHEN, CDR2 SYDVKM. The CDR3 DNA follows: TGTGCCAGCAGTTCACCGGGACAGTGGGACACTGAAGCTTTCTTT. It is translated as CASSSPGQWDTEAFF.

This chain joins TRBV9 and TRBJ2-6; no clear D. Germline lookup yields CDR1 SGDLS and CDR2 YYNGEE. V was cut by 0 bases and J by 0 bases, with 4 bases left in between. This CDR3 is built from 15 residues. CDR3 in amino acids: CASSVGGSGANVLTF. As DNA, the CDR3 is TGTGCCAGCAGCGTAGGCGGCTCTGGGGCCAACGTCCTGACTTTC. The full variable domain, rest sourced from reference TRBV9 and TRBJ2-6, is DSGVTQTPKHLITATGQRVTLRCSPRSGDLSVYWYQQSLDQGLQFLIQYYNGEERAKGNILERFSAQQFPDLHSELNLSSLELGDSALYFCASSVGGSGANVLTFGAGSRLTVL.

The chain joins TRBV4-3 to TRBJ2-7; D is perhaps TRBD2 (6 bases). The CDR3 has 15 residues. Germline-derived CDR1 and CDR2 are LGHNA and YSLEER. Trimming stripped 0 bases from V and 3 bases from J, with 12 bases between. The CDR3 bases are TGCGCCAGCAGCCAAGAACGTGGGGGGAACTACGAGCAGTACTTC. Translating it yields CASSQERGGNYEQYF.

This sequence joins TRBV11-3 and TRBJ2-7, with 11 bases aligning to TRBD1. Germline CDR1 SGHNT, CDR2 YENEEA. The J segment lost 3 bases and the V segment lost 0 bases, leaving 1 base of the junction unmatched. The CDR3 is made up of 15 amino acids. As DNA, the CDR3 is TGTGCCAGCAGCTTAGATGGGACAGGGGGCTACGAGCAGTACTTC. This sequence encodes CASSLDGTGGYEQYF. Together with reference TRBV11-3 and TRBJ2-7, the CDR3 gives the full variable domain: EAGVVQSPRYKIIEKKQPVAFWCNPISGHNTLYWYLQNLGQGPELLIRYENEEAVDDSQLPKDRFSAERLKGVDSTLKIQPAELGDSAVYLCASSLDGTGGYEQYFGPGTRLTVT.

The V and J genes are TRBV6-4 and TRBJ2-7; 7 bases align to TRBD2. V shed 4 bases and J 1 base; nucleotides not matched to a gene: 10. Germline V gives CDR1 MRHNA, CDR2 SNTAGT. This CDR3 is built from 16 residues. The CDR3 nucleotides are TGTGCCAGCAGTGGACCTTTCCTAGCGGCGTCCTACGAGCAGTACTTC. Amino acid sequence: CASSGPFLAASYEQYF.

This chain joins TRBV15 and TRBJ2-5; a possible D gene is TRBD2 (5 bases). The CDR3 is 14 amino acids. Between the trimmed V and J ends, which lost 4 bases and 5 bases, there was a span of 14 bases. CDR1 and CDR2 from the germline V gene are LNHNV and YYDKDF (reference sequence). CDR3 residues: CATSTERGGETQYF. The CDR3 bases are TGTGCCACCAGCACCGAAAGAGGAGGCGAGACCCAGTACTTC.

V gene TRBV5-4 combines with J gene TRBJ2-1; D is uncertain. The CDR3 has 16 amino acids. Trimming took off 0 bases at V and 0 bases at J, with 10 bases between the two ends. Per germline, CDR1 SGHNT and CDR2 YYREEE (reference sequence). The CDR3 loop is CASSLESRSSYNEQFF. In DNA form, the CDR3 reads TGTGCCAGCAGCTTGGAGAGCCGAAGCTCCTACAATGAGCAGTTCTTC.

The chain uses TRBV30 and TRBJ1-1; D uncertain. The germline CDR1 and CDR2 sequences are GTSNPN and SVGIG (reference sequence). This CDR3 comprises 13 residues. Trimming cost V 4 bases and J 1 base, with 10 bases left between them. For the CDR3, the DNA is TGTGCCTGGACTGCTCGGAGGAACACTGAAGCTTTCTTT. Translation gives CAWTARRNTEAFF.

This chain's CDR3 is CASSNGLAYNEQFF. The CDR3 DNA sequence: TGTGCCAGCAGTAACGGACTCGCCTACAATGAGCAGTTCTTC. The V gene is TRBV6-5, the J gene TRBJ2-1, with D perhaps matching TRBD2 (5 bases). Germline loops: CDR1 MNHEY, CDR2 SVGAGI. The length of the CDR3 is 14 residues. Deletions cut 5 bases from V and 2 bases from J, with 10 bases between.

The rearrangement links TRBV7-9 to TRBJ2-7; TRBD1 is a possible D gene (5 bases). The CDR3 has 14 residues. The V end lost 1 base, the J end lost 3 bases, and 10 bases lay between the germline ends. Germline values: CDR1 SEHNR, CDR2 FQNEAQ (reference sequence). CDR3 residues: CASSLVGRDYEQYF. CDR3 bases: TGTGCCAGCAGCTTAGTAGGCAGGGACTACGAGCAGTACTTC.